The present T cell receptor (beta chain) was sequenced within a study of T cell responses to AZD1222 COVID-19 vaccine. Study results and limitations: Most donors were white British and more were female, and clonal diversity was possibly underestimated. Spike-specific TCR breadth and depth grew following two AZD1222 doses.

The ends were cut back, 0 bases at V and 5 bases at J, with 13 bases in the middle. The CDR3 has 15 amino acids. Germline V gene sequence: CDR1 MGHRA, CDR2 YSYEKL. The method was immunoSEQ multiplex PCR; TCRdb's version includes in-frame clones alone and lacks a portion of them. Of some 170,000 clones detected, around 94% appear once; the ten largest clones hold about 3%. As for this clone: Its antigen is not identified.

This TCR came from an adult in good health. Sequenced material: peripheral blood, taken on day 0 of AZD1222 vaccination. The chain couples TRBV4-1 to TRBJ1-1, with no clear D. CDR3 sequence: CASSQDPGRGTEAFF. The CDR3 bases are TGCGCCAGCAGCCAAGATCCGGGCCGAGGGACTGAAGCTTTCTTT.